This TCR beta chain was identified during a study of human T cells and chemical hapten exposure. Turning to the study itself: All through the approximately 25-week study, the scalp of each patient received diphenylcyclopropenone doses weekly.

Ten or more counts support this clonotype. Its specificity is unknown. Time point denoted: patch test 1, 2 weeks after DPC sensitization. Treatment given: therapeutic diphenylcyclopropenone sensitization with weekly scalp DPC. At every patch-test visit, blood was drawn before the patch test was applied. The CDR3 covers 14 residues. Germline V gene data show CDR1 as SGHTA and CDR2 as FQGNSA. V was pared by 1 base and J by 4 bases, with 10 bases between. Study outcomes and limitations: TCRs above 1 in 1000 frequency did not change with DPC sensitization.

TCRdb re-derived calls from the RACE reads in MiXCR, one entry per CDR3 protein. Altogether some 49,000 distinct CDR3 sequences are present, less than 10% being singletons, with the ten largest covering around 4%. The chain uses TRBV7-2 and TRBJ1-1; possibly TRBD1 for D (5 bases). This clonotype was sampled from a woman between 50 and 59 years old with alopecia areata. Some clones in this sample may be carry-over from other donors' samples. Sequencing used whole blood, obtained in connection with sensitization to the hapten diphenylcyclopropenone (DPC). The CDR3 DNA reads TGTGCCAGCAGCTTAGAAGGGGTTTTCACTGAAGCTTTCTTT. Translation: CASSLEGVFTEAFF.